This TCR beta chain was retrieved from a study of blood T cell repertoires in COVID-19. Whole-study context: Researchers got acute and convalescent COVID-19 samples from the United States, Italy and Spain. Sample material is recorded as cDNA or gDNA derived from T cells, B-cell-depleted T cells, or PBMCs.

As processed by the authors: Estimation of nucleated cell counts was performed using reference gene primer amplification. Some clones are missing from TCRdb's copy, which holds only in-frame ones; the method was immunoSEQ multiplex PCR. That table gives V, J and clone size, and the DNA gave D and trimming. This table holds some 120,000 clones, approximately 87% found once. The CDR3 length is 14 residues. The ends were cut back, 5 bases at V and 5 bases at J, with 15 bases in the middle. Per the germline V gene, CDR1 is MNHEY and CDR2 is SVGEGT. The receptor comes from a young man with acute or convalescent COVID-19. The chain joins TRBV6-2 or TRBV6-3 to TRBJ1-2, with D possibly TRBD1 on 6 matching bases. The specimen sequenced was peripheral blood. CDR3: CASSQTGSRYGYTF. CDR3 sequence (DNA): TGTGCCAGCAGTCAAACAGGGTCCCGTTATGGCTACACCTTC.